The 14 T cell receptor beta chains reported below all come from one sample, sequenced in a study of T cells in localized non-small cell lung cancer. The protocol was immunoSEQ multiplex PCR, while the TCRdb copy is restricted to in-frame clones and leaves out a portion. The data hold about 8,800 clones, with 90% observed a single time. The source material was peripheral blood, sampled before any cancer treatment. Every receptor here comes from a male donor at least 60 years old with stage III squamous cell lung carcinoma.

The CDR3 DNA is TGTGCCAGCAGCTTAGACAGGGTGGAGACTGAAGCTTTCTTT. It translates to CASSLDRVETEAFF. This chain uses TRBV7-9 with TRBJ1-1, with D possibly being TRBD1 (6 bases). Looked up from germline, CDR1 is SEHNR and CDR2 is FQNEAQ (reference sequence). The CDR3 is 14 residues long. Trimming removed 1 base from V and 5 bases from J, with 11 bases in between.

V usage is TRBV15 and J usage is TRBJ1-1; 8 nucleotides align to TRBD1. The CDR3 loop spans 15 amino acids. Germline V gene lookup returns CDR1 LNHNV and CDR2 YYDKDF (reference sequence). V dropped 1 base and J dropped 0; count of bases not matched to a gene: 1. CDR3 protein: CATSRGTGMNTEAFF. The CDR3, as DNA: TGTGCCACCAGCAGAGGGACAGGGATGAACACTGAAGCTTTCTTT.

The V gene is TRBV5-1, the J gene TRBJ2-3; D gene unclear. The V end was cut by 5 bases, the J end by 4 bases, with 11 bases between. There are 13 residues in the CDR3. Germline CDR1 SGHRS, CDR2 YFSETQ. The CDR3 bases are TGCGCCAGCAGTTCTACACTCTCAGATACGCAGTATTTT. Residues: CASSSTLSDTQYF.

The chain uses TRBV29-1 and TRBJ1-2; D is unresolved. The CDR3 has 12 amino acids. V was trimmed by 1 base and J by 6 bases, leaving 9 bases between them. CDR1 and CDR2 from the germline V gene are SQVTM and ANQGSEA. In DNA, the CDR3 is TGCAGCGTTGAAGCAGTGCCGAATGGCTACACCTTC. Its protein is CSVEAVPNGYTF.

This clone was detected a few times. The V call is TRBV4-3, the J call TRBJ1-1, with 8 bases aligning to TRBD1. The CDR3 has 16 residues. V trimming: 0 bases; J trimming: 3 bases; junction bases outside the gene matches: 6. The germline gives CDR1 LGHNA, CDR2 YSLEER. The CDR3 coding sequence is TGCGCCAGCAGCCAAGATTGGGGACAGGCGTACACTGAAGCTTTCTTT. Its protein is CASSQDWGQAYTEAFF.

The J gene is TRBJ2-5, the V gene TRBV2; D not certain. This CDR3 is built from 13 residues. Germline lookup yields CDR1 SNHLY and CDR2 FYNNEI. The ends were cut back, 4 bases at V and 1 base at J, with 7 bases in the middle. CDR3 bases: TGTGCCAGCAGTGTAAGAGCCCAAGAGACCCAGTACTTC. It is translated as CASSVRAQETQYF.

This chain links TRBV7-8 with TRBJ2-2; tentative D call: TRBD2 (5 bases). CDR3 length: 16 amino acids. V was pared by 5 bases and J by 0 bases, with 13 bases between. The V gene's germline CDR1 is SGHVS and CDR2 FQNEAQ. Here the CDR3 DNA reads TGTGCCAGCAGCCGGTTGAGGGTTGCGAACACCGGGGAGCTGTTTTTT. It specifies CASSRLRVANTGELFF.

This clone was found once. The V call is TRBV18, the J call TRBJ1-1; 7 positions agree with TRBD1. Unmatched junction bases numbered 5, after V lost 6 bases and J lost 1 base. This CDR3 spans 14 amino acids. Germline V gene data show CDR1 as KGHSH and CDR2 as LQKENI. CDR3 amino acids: CASSPDRANTEAFF. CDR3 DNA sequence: TGTGCCAGCTCGCCTGACAGGGCGAACACTGAAGCTTTCTTT.

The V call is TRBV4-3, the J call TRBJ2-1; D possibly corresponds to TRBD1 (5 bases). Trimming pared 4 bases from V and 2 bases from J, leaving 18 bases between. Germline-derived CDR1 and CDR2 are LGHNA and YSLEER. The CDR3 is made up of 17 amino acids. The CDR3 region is CASSPSAQVGAYNEQFF. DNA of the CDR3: TGCGCCAGCAGCCCGTCCGCTCAAGTAGGGGCCTACAATGAGCAGTTCTTC.

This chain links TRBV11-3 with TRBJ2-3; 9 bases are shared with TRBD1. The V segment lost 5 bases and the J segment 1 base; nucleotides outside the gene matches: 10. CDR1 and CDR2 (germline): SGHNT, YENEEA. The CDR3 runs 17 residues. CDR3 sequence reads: CASSPAGTGRRTDTQYF. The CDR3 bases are TGTGCCAGCAGCCCAGCGGGGACAGGGAGACGCACAGATACGCAGTATTTT.

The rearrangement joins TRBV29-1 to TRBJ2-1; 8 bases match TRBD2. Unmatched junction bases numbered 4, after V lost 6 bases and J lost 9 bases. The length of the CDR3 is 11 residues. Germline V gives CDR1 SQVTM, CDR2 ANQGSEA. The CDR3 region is CSVDTSGEQFF. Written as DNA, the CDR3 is TGCAGCGTCGACACTAGCGGTGAGCAGTTCTTC.

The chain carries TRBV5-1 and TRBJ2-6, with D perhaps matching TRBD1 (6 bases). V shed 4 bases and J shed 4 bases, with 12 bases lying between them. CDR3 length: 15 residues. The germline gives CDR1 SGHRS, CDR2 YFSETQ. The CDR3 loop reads CASSLEGVGANVLTF. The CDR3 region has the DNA TGCGCCAGCAGCCTCGAGGGGGTCGGGGCCAACGTCCTGACTTTC.

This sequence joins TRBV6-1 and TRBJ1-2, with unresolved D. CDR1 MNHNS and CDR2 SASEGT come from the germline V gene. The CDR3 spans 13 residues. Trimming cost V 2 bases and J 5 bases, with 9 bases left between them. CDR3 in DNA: TGTGCCAGCAGTGAAATGGGCGGGTATGGCTACACCTTC. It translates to CASSEMGGYGYTF.

The CDR3 sequence is CASSPEHTNYGYTF. The CDR3 DNA is TGTGCCAGCAGCCCAGAGCACACTAACTATGGCTACACCTTC. The chain recombines TRBV5-4 with TRBJ1-2; D uncertain. V lost 4 bases and J lost 0, with 10 bases in between. Germline lookup yields CDR1 SGHNT and CDR2 YYREEE (reference sequence). This CDR3 is built from 14 residues. The variable domain in full, with the rest retrieved from reference TRBV5-4 and TRBJ1-2, is ETGVTQSPTHLIKTRGQQVTLRCSSQSGHNTVSWYQQALGQGPQFIFQYYREEENGRGNFPPRFSGLQFPNYSSELNVNALELDDSALYLCASSPEHTNYGYTFGSGTRLTVV.